The entry that follows covers one T cell receptor (beta chain) sequence. Its antigen target is currently unknown. Base qualities are missing; no much larger clone stands one base away. This entry belongs to a study of blood T cell repertoires in COVID-19 (dated by TCRdb to 2019 to 2021). Regarding the study in general: Collaborator samples came from the United States, Italy and Spain and covered acute and convalescent phases of COVID-19. The repertoires were released in a freely available public database meant as a resource for research on the immune response to SARS-CoV-2. Deeply sampled blood TCRbeta repertoires from subjects exposed to, actively infected with, or recovered from COVID-19 were included in the dataset. The material from the prospective study consisted of cDNA or gDNA derived from T cells, B-cell-depleted T cells, or PBMCs. Where HLA class I and class II types were available, the types were taken from metadata supplied by the sample provider, not from assay-based typing. The samples were drawn from two sources: the first 160 participants of the ongoing ImmuneRACE study, and 1,000 to 1,500 subjects contributed by 6 global collaborators. A de-identified subject ID, COVID-19 status, age in years and sex were almost always included in the sample metadata.

Participants in the prospective study were aged about 18 to 89 years, lived in more than 20 United States geographic areas, and enrolled through a virtual design. To assign participants to cohorts, the prospective study relied on clinical history that participants themselves reported in a screening survey and a study questionnaire. For ImmuneRACE Cohort 3, a participant was defined as recovered based on two consecutive negative NP/OP PCR tests, clearance by a healthcare professional, or resolution of symptoms. Mobile phlebotomists in the prospective study collected whole blood, serum and a nasopharyngeal or oropharyngeal swab from every participant. Participants in the prospective study had the option to provide additional blood draws and questionnaires over a roughly two-month period. Blood samples from the prospective study were shipped frozen or at room temperature prior to DNA extraction. Overall results and qualifications from the work: The quantity of clinical and demographic metadata differed by source and by participant and was supplied without curation.

The trim is 5 bases for V and 2 bases for J, with a gap of 22 bases between the germline ends. The germline V gene (reference sequence) specifies MNHEY as CDR1 and SMNVEV as CDR2. The CDR3 spans 17 residues, from the cysteine through the phenylalanine. CDR3 DNA only is kept here, 51 bases in frame from base 1. TCRbeta CDR3 regions were amplified from genomic DNA using the immunoSEQ Assay, a bias-controlled multiplex PCR. The original pipeline was this. The number of nucleated cells in each sample was estimated from the amplification of reference gene primers within the assay. To quantify the absolute abundance of each unique TCRbeta CDR3 rearrangement, sequence reads were collapsed and filtered. For each sample, productive Simpson clonality was calculated as the square root of Simpson's diversity index across productive rearrangements. As stored in TCRdb, this immuneACCESS dataset retains in-frame rearrangements with V and J assigned. A fraction of the clones does not appear; measured against another copy, unresolved V genes explain less than half of the discrepancy, and the remainder lacks a known reason. V and J calls and clone size come straight from that table; D and trimming were deduced from the DNA. Present in this sample are about 280,000 clones, 85% to 90% of which were seen just once. The top ten constitute under 2.5% of the sample.

The sample was PBMCs or T cells enriched from blood (not recorded which). The V gene is TRBV27 and the J gene is TRBJ2-7, with TRBD2 tentatively as D gene (7 bases match). The TCR was taken from a woman in her sixties or seventies who had recovered from COVID-19. The CDR3 reads CASSPGAGAYAAYEQYF. The DNA sequence is as follows: TGTGCCAGCAGTCCGGGGGCGGGGGCCTATGCGGCCTACGAGCAGTACTTC.